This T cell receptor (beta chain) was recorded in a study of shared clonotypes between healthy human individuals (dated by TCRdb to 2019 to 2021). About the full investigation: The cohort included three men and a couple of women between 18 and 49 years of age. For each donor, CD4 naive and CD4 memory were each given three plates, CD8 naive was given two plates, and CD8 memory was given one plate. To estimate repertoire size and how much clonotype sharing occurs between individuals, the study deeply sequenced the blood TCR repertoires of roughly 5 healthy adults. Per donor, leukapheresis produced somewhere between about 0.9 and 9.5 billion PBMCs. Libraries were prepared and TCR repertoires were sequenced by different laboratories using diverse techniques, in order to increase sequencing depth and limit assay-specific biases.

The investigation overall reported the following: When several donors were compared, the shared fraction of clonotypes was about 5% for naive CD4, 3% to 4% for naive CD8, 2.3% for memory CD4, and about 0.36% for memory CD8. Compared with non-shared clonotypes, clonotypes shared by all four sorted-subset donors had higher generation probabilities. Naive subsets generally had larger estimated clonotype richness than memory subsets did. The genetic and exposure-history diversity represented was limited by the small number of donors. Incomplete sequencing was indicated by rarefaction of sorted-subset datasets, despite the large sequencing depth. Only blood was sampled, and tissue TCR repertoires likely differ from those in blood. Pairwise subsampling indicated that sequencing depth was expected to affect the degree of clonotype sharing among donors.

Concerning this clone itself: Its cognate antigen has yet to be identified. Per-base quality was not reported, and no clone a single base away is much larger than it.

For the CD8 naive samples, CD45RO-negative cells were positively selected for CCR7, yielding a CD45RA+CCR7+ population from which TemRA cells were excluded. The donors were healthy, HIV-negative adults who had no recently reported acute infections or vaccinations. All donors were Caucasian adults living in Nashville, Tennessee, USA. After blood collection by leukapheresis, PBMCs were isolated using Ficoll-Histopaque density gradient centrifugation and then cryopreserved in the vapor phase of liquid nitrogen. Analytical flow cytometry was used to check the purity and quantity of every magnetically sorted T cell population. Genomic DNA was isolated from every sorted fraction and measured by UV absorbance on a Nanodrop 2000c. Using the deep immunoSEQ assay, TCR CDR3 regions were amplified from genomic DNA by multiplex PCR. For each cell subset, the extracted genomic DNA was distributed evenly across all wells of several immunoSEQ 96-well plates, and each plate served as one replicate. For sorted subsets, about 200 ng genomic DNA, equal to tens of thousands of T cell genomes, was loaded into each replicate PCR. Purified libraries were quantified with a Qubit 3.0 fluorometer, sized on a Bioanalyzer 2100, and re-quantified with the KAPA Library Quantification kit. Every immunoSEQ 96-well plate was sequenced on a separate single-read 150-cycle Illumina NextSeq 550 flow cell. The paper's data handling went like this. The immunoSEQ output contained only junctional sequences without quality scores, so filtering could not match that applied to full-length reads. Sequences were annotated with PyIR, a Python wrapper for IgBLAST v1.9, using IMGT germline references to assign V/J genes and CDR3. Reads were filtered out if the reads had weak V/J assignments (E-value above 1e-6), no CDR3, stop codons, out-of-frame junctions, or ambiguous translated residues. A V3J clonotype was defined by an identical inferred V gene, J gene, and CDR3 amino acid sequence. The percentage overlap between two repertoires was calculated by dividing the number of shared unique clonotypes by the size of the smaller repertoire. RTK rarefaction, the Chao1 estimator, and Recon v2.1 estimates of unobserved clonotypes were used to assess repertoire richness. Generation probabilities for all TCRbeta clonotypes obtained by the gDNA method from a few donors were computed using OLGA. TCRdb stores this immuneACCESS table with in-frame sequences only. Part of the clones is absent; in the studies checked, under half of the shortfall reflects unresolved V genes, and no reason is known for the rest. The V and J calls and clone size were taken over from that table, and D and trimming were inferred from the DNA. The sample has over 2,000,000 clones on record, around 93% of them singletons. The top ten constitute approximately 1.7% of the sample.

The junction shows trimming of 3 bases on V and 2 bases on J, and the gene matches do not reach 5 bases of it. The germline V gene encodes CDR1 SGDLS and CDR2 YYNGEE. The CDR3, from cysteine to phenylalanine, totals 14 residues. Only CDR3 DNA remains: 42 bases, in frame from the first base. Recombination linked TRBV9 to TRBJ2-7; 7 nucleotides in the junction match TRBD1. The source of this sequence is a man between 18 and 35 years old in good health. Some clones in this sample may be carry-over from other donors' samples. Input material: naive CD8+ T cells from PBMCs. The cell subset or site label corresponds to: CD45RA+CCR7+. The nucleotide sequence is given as TGTGCCAGCAGCGAACGGGACAGTACCTACGAGCAGTACTTC. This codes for CASSERDSTYEQYF.